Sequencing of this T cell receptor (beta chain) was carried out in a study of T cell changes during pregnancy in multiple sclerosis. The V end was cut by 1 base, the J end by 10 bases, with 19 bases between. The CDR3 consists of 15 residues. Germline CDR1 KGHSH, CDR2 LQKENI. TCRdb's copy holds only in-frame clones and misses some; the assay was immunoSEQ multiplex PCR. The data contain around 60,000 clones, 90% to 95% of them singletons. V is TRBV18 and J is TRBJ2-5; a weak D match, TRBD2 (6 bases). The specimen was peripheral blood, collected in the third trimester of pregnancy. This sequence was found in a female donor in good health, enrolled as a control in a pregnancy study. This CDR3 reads CASSPLLTAKEGQYF. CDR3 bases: TGTGCCAGCTCACCACTGTTAACGGCCAAGGAGGGCCAGTACTTC. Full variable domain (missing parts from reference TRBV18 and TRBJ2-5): NAGVMQNPRHLVRRRGQEARLRCSPMKGHSHVYWYRQLPEEGLKFMVYLQKENIIDESGMPKERFSAEFPKEGPSILRIQQVVRGDSAAYFCASSPLLTAKEGQYFGPGTRLLVL.